This T cell receptor (beta chain) was retrieved from a study of T cells after yellow fever vaccination. Study-wide results and caveats: Repertoires obtained by FACS sorting could include abundant clonotypes that entered as contaminants from the bulk population.

The 5'RACE template-switching step produced TCR cDNA and added a universal primer site and UMIs. TCRdb re-analysed the 5' RACE reads in MiXCR, keeping a single row per CDR3 protein. The sample lists just under 600,000 distinct CDR3 sequences, roughly 14% occurring once. V was shortened by 0 bases and J by 3 bases, with 12 bases between the two germline ends. The V gene's germline CDR1 is LNHNV and CDR2 YYDKDF (reference sequence). This CDR3 has 16 amino acids. Turning to this clonotype: Its antigen is undetermined.

Source: PBMCs, taken on the day of the yellow fever booster vaccination. V gene TRBV15 combines with J gene TRBJ1-3, with D possibly matching TRBD1 (5 bases). The receptor was derived from a man aged 25-40 years who received the YFV17D yellow fever vaccine. The DNA for the CDR3 is TGTGCCACCAGCAGAGACAGACCGGGGGGTGGAAACACCATATATTTT. This encodes CATSRDRPGGGNTIYF. The entire variable domain, with the rest obtained from reference TRBV15 and TRBJ1-3, is as follows: DAMVIQNPRYQVTQFGKPVTLSCSQTLNHNVMYWYQQKSSQAPKLLFHYYDKDFNNEADTPDNFQSRRPNTSFCFLDIRSPGLGDTAMYLCATSRDRPGGGNTIYFGEGSWLTVV.